Listed below are T cell receptor beta chains from one sample, sequenced in a study of blood T cell repertoires in COVID-19. TCRdb keeps only in-frame clones here, not all; method: immunoSEQ multiplex PCR. Of about 46,000 clones in the sample, about 89% are singletons; the top ten hold around 15%. Specimen: peripheral blood. The receptor source for this set is a human donor in a cohort sampled during active COVID-19. CDR3s include the opening cysteine and the closing phenylalanine or tryptophan. The D gene is left open where the match is weak. Only some rows state a clone size, as once, few, many or a class for expanded clones.

d_call j_call v_call clone_size cdr3_aa cdr3_nt
. TRBJ1-4 TRBV6-6 . CASSNGQIATNEKLFF TGTGCCAGCAGCAATGGACAGATAGCAACTAATGAAAAACTGTTTTTT
TRBD2 TRBJ2-2 TRBV5-6 few CASSLGLAGSGELFF TGTGCCAGCAGCTTGGGACTAGCGGGATCCGGGGAGCTGTTTTTT
TRBD1 TRBJ2-3 TRBV19 once CASSSGQVTDTQYF TGTGCCAGTAGTTCCGGACAGGTCACAGATACGCAGTATTTT
. TRBJ1-1 TRBV19 . CASSRLPGMAEAFF TGTGCCAGTAGCCGTTTACCGGGGATGGCTGAAGCTTTCTTT
TRBD1 TRBJ2-2 TRBV5-1 . CASSLDGTGYSNTGELFF TGCGCCAGCAGCTTGGACGGGACAGGGTATTCGAACACCGGGGAGCTGTTTTTT
. TRBJ1-5 TRBV5-6 . CASSLGVNSNQPQHF TGTGCCAGCAGCTTGGGAGTAAATAGCAATCAGCCCCAGCATTTT
TRBD1 TRBJ1-2 TRBV30 few CAWTRQGALSGYTF TGTGCCTGGACACGACAGGGGGCTCTCTCTGGCTACACCTTC
TRBD2 TRBJ2-1 TRBV11-3 . CASSAGVGREDDNEQFF TGTGCCAGCAGCGCGGGGGTAGGGCGGGAGGATGACAATGAGCAGTTCTTC
TRBD1 TRBJ1-1 TRBV28 . CASSSLTGSSDTEAFF TGTGCCAGCAGTTCCTTGACAGGGTCCTCAGACACTGAAGCTTTCTTT
. TRBJ2-7 TRBV6-4 . CASSVAASSYEQYF TGTGCCAGCAGTGTAGCAGCTAGCTCCTACGAGCAGTACTTC
TRBD1 TRBJ1-2 TRBV9 . CASSAGQDYGYTF TGTGCCAGCAGCGCCGGACAGGACTATGGCTACACCTTC
TRBD2 TRBJ2-7 TRBV27 . CASSLAGGITEQYF TGTGCCAGCAGTTTGGCGGGAGGAATAACCGAGCAGTACTTC